The entry that follows covers one TCR beta chain sequence. Antigen specificity is unknown. Using RNA transcripts, the TCR beta CDR3 regions were amplified. RT-PCR was first run with HTBI primers, then multiplex PCR in a second round. TCRdb re-called the multiplex PCR reads with MiXCR, one entry per CDR3 protein. The data show about 550,000 distinct CDR3 sequences, about two fifths seen once. Hyperthyroidism patients, all newly diagnosed, had under 2 months' duration and ages of 18 to 65. Pregnant or lactating patients and those with other autoimmune diseases or uncontrolled infections were excluded. The V segment lost 8 bases and the J segment 5 bases; nucleotides outside the gene matches: 6. The CDR3 totals 14 residues. From germline, CDR1 is SNHLY and CDR2 FYNNEI. The sample belongs to a study of Graves' ophthalmopathy and Graves' hyperthyroidism. Study overall: Hyperthyroidism counted as stable given no ophthalmopathy within 18 months of follow-up. Study-wide results and limits: Blood samples also showed most expanded thyroid clonotypes exceeding 0.001 frequency.

The gene calls are TRBV2 and TRBJ1-4; 9 nucleotides align to TRBD1. This receptor was identified in an adult man with Graves' hyperthyroidism. Sequences were obtained from peripheral blood or thyroid tissue (not recorded which). The CDR3 here is CASGTGLLNEKLFF. CDR3 DNA: TGTGCCAGCGGGACAGGGCTCCTGAATGAAAAACTGTTTTTT.